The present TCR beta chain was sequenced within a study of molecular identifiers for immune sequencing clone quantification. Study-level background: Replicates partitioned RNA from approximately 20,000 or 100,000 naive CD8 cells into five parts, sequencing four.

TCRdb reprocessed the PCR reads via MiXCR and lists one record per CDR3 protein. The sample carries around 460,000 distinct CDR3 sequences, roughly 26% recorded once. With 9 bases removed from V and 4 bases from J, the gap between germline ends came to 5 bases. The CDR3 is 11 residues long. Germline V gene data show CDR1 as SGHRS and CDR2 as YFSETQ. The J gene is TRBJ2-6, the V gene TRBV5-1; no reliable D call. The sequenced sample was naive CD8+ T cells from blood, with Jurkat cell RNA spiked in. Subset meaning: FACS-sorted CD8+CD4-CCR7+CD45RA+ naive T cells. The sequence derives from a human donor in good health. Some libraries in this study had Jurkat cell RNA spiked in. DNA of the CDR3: TGCGCCAACCGCGGGGCCAACGTCCTGACTTTC. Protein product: CANRGANVLTF. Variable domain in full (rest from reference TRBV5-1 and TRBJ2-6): KAGVTQTPRYLIKTRGQQVTLSCSPISGHRSVSWYQQTPGQGLQFLFEYFSETQRNKGNFPGRFSGRQFSNSRSEMNVSTLELGDSALYLCANRGANVLTFGAGSRLTVL.